The text below deals with one T cell receptor (beta chain). The table came from immunoSEQ multiplex PCR; TCRdb's copy has only in-frame clones and leaves some out. The sample holds just over 20,000 clones, about 85% seen once. The sample is drawn from a study of control samples from healthy donors and cancer patients. Germline CDR1 reads MNHEY; CDR2 reads SVGEGT. V shed 2 bases and J shed 8 bases, with 12 bases lying between them. This CDR3 comprises 14 residues. The chain couples TRBV6-2 or TRBV6-3 to TRBJ1-4; tentatively, D is TRBD1 (5 bases). The material sequenced was PBMCs. The receptor comes from a man between 60 and 75 years old with colorectal cancer. In DNA, the CDR3 is TGTGCCAGCAGTTACGGGCTGGGGCGAGAAAAACTGTTTTTT. Translation gives CASSYGLGREKLFF.